The 28 T cell receptor beta chains below come from one sample, sequenced in a study of T-cell memory formation after mild COVID-19. TCRdb used MiXCR to reprocess the 5' RACE reads, holding one entry per CDR3 protein. The sample lists almost 550,000 distinct CDR3 sequences, approximately 20% seen once, with about an eighth in the top ten. The material sequenced was PBMCs or a T cell subset sorted from them (not recorded which). These receptors came from an adult woman who had mild COVID-19 (a few samples of this study predate the infection). Cell type and time point are not known.

The chain couples TRBV2 to TRBJ1-4; D may be TRBD1 (5 bases). Per germline, CDR1 SNHLY and CDR2 FYNNEI. The CDR3 covers 18 residues. V was clipped by 1 base and J by 0 bases, with 15 bases between them. The CDR3 region has the DNA TGTGCCAGCAGTGAAGAATTGGAAGGGGTTGCAACTAATGAAAAACTGTTTTTT. Protein: CASSEELEGVATNEKLFF. The full variable domain, completed using reference TRBV2 and TRBJ1-4, is EPEVTQTPSHQVTQMGQEVILRCVPISNHLYFYWYRQILGQKVEFLVSFYNNEISEKSEIFDDQFSVERPDGSNFTLKIRSTKLEDSAMYFCASSEELEGVATNEKLFFGSGTQLSVL.

V and J are TRBV24-1 and TRBJ2-1; possibly TRBD2 for D (7 bases). Trimming shortened V by 7 bases and J by 10 bases, and 10 bases separated the two germline ends. This CDR3 has 11 residues. From germline, CDR1 is KGHDR and CDR2 SFDVKD. The CDR3 sequence: CATRRGGEQFF. CDR3 coding DNA: TGTGCCACCAGAAGGGGGGGAGAGCAGTTCTTC.

This clonotype was detected only a few times. V and J are TRBV18 and TRBJ1-3; 8 bases match TRBD1. This CDR3 is built from 19 residues. Germline CDR1 KGHSH, CDR2 LQKENI. V trimming: 0 bases; J trimming: 4 bases; junction bases outside the gene matches: 14. The CDR3 reads CASSPPGTGLTWRGNTIYF. The CDR3 DNA reads TGTGCCAGCTCACCACCAGGGACAGGACTGACTTGGAGGGGAAACACCATATATTTT.

This clonotype was seen a handful of times. The chain has TRBV5-4 and TRBJ1-1; 8 bases fit TRBD1. Germline V lookup: CDR1 SGHNT, CDR2 YYREEE (reference sequence). The CDR3 contains 16 residues. V shed 5 bases and J 2 bases; nucleotides not matched to a gene: 11. The CDR3 nucleotides are TGTGCCAGCAGGGAGGGAGTGGGACAGGTAAACACTGAAGCTTTCTTT. Translating gives CASREGVGQVNTEAFF.

This clonotype appeared many times. The chain links TRBV4-1 to TRBJ2-7; 7 nucleotides line up with TRBD1. The CDR3 has 14 amino acids. The ends lost 5 bases at V and 1 base at J; junction bases unmatched: 5. Per germline, CDR1 MGHRA and CDR2 YSYEKL. CDR3 in amino acids: CASSARQGSYEQYF. The CDR3 nucleotides are TGCGCCAGCAGCGCGCGACAGGGATCCTACGAGCAGTACTTC.

The chain recombines TRBV3-1 with TRBJ2-1; 8 bases are a match to TRBD2. From germline, CDR1 is LGHDT and CDR2 YNNKEL (reference sequence). Trimming removed 4 bases from V and 7 bases from J; junction bases left unmatched: 9. This CDR3 region has 15 residues. The CDR3 reads CASSLGSGGLNEQFF. In DNA, the CDR3 is TGTGCCAGCAGCCTTGGCAGCGGGGGACTGAATGAGCAGTTCTTC.

The genes are TRBV12-3 or TRBV12-4 and TRBJ2-1; the D is unclear. The CDR3 extends over 15 amino acids. Trimming removed 6 bases from V and 4 bases from J, with 16 bases in between. In DNA form, the CDR3 reads TGTGCCAGCAGCCCAGACCCTCGTTTTTACAATGAGCAGTTCTTC. Translation: CASSPDPRFYNEQFF.

The rearrangement links TRBV19 to TRBJ2-7; 10 nucleotides align to TRBD2. The germline gives CDR1 LNHDA, CDR2 SQIVND (reference sequence). The CDR3 runs to 13 residues. The V segment lost 10 bases and the J segment 8 bases; nucleotides outside the gene matches: 11. The CDR3 sequence: CATQLAGEGKQYF. CDR3 nucleotides: TGTGCCACCCAGCTAGCGGGAGAGGGGAAGCAGTACTTC.

The chain has TRBV9 and TRBJ2-3; 11 bases match TRBD2. The CDR3 consists of 16 residues. Per germline, CDR1 SGDLS and CDR2 YYNGEE. Germline trimming cut 4 bases from V and 5 bases from J; bases unmatched to any gene: 9. The CDR3 DNA reads as TGTGCCAGCAGCCTCATAGCGGGGGGGCAGGGAGATACGCAGTATTTT. Translated: CASSLIAGGQGDTQYF.

J is TRBJ2-5 and V is TRBV6-1; TRBD2 matches 11 bases. Germline V gene lookup returns CDR1 MNHNS and CDR2 SASEGT. This CDR3 contains 15 residues. J lost 3 bases, V lost 5 bases, and 5 bases had no gene match. CDR3 coding DNA: TGTGCCAGCAGTTCGACTAGCGGGGCCAAAGAGACCCAGTACTTC. This encodes CASSSTSGAKETQYF.

There are many counts of this clonotype. The chain couples TRBV5-1 to TRBJ2-3, with D tentatively TRBD2 (7 bases). Germline V gene sequence: CDR1 SGHRS, CDR2 YFSETQ. CDR3 length equals 15 residues. Trimming took 0 bases from V and 2 from J, leaving 10 bases between them. Here the CDR3 reads CASSLAAGATDTQYF. The CDR3 DNA reads as TGCGCCAGCAGCTTGGCGGCGGGGGCCACAGATACGCAGTATTTT.

The chain joins TRBV2 to TRBJ2-1; D uncertain. Germline V lookup: CDR1 SNHLY, CDR2 FYNNEI. There are 12 residues in the CDR3. The V gene lost 3 bases and the J gene lost 9 bases, with 9 bases spanning the gap. The CDR3 sequence: CASSDGVGEQFF. The CDR3 bases are TGTGCCAGCAGTGATGGGGTCGGTGAGCAGTTCTTC.

The V call is TRBV6-5, the J call TRBJ2-5; no definite D call. V was clipped by 6 bases and J by 7 bases, with 18 bases between them. CDR1 and CDR2 from the germline V gene are MNHEY and SVGAGI. This CDR3 comprises 14 residues. CDR3 region: CASRSTGPPVTQYF. Written as DNA, the CDR3 is TGTGCCAGCAGAAGTACCGGGCCGCCTGTGACCCAGTACTTC.

The chain combines TRBV6-1 with TRBJ1-3; D gene unclear. The V end was cut by 1 base, the J end by 1 base, with 11 bases between. The CDR3 covers 16 residues. Germline V gene data show CDR1 as MNHNS and CDR2 as SASEGT. The DNA of the CDR3 is TGTGCCAGCAGTGAAGTGCTAGAAACATCTGGAAACACCATATATTTT. It is translated as CASSEVLETSGNTIYF.

This clonotype has just a few counts. The rearrangement uses TRBV6-2 or TRBV6-3 and TRBJ1-1; no reliable D call. The CDR3 length is 14 residues. V lost 4 bases and J lost 0, with 9 bases in between. The V gene's germline CDR1 is MNHEY and CDR2 SVGEGT. CDR3: CASSSYSMNTEAFF. CDR3 nucleotides: TGTGCCAGCAGTTCGTACTCCATGAACACTGAAGCTTTCTTT.

This clonotype was found a few times. The chain carries TRBV7-8 and TRBJ2-1; the D call may be TRBD1 or TRBD2 (5 bases each). With 1 base removed from V and 1 base from J, the gap between germline ends came to 14 bases. There are 17 residues in the CDR3. CDR1 SGHVS and CDR2 FQNEAQ come from the germline V gene. The CDR3 here is CASSLEYGGWSYNEQFF. The CDR3, as DNA: TGTGCCAGCAGCTTAGAATATGGGGGTTGGTCCTACAATGAGCAGTTCTTC.

The chain couples TRBV5-1 to TRBJ2-2; 8 bases map to TRBD1. Germline V gene sequence: CDR1 SGHRS, CDR2 YFSETQ. The CDR3 loop spans 14 amino acids. V lost 3 bases, J lost 6 bases, and 4 bases stayed unmatched. CDR3 loop: CASSYLTGAGELFF. The CDR3 DNA is TGCGCCAGCAGCTACTTGACAGGGGCCGGGGAGCTGTTTTTT. The full variable domain, rest sourced from reference TRBV5-1 and TRBJ2-2, is KAGVTQTPRYLIKTRGQQVTLSCSPISGHRSVSWYQQTPGQGLQFLFEYFSETQRNKGNFPGRFSGRQFSNSRSEMNVSTLELGDSALYLCASSYLTGAGELFFGEGSRLTVL.

This clonotype was seen many times. The J gene is TRBJ2-5, the V gene TRBV3-1; D is possibly TRBD2 (6 bases). This CDR3 is built from 13 residues. Looked up from germline, CDR1 is LGHDT and CDR2 is YNNKEL (reference sequence). V lost 6 bases and J lost 1, with 9 bases in between. The CDR3 spells CASRGDFQETQYF. The CDR3, as DNA: TGTGCCAGCAGGGGGGACTTCCAAGAGACCCAGTACTTC.

The chain employs TRBV21-1 and TRBJ2-5; TRBD1 was called by the table and not checked on the DNA. TRBV21-1 is flagged as a pseudogene. The CDR3 is made up of 15 amino acids. Here the CDR3 reads CASSTGQGGLETQYF. Here the CDR3 DNA reads TGTGCCAGCAGCACTGGACAGGGAGGGTTGGAGACCCAGTACTTC.

The chain carries TRBV7-8 and TRBJ1-4, with TRBD1 identical over 8 bases. CDR3 length equals 15 residues. Trimming removed 5 bases from V and 8 bases from J; junction bases left unmatched: 10. Germline CDR1 and CDR2: SGHVS and FQNEAQ. As DNA, the CDR3 is TGTGCCAGCAGCCGCGCTCAGGGGGCTAGGGAAAAACTGTTTTTT. Encoded protein: CASSRAQGAREKLFF.

The chain joins TRBV24-1 to TRBJ2-5, with 8 bases matching TRBD1. CDR3 size: 15 residues. Unmatched junction bases numbered 7, after V lost 5 bases and J lost 3 bases. Germline-derived CDR1 and CDR2 are KGHDR and SFDVKD. Written as DNA, the CDR3 is TGTGCCACCAGTGCCCCGAAGACAGGGGAAGAGACCCAGTACTTC. Translation: CATSAPKTGEETQYF.

The sample holds a few counts of this clonotype. CDR3 nucleotide sequence: TGTGCCAGCAGTTTAAACCCCCAGCGATCATACAATGAGCAGTTCTTC. Encoded protein: CASSLNPQRSYNEQFF. This chain joins TRBV12-3 or TRBV12-4 and TRBJ2-1; D remains ambiguous. V shed 2 bases and J shed 4 bases, with 15 bases lying between them. The CDR3 is 16 residues long.

This chain connects TRBV27 to TRBJ1-3; TRBD1 aligns across 8 bases. V was clipped by 5 bases and J by 5 bases; unmatched bases: 14. This CDR3 has 17 residues. Germline V gene lookup returns CDR1 MNHEY and CDR2 SMNVEV (reference sequence). CDR3 sequence reads: CASSPLGTGPGRNTIYF. In DNA form, the CDR3 reads TGTGCCAGCAGTCCTTTAGGGACAGGACCGGGAAGAAACACCATATATTTT.

There are a few counts of this clonotype. This sequence joins TRBV4-1 and TRBJ2-7; D is uncertain. The length of the CDR3 is 16 residues. V was clipped by 0 bases and J by 0 bases, with 12 bases between them. Germline loops: CDR1 MGHRA, CDR2 YSYEKL. The CDR3 reads CASSQESLSLSYEQYF. The CDR3 DNA follows: TGCGCCAGCAGCCAAGAGTCCCTGTCCCTCTCCTACGAGCAGTACTTC.

This clonotype turned up a few times. The V gene is TRBV4-1, the J gene TRBJ2-7; maybe TRBD2 (5 bases). The germline V gene encodes CDR1 MGHRA and CDR2 YSYEKL. V was cut by 0 bases and J by 3 bases, with 12 bases left in between. The CDR3 contains 15 residues. The CDR3 spells CASSQEEVQFYEQYF. In nucleotides, the CDR3 is TGCGCCAGCAGCCAAGAGGAGGTACAGTTCTACGAGCAGTACTTC.

This clonotype showed up many times. J is TRBJ2-5 and V is TRBV2; tentatively, D is TRBD1 (6 bases). The CDR3 is 12 amino acids. From germline, CDR1 is SNHLY and CDR2 FYNNEI. V was cut by 9 bases and J by 8 bases, with 16 bases left in between. The CDR3 DNA sequence: TGTGCCAGGGGGGACACACAGGATACCCAGTACTTC. Its translation is CARGDTQDTQYF.

V gene TRBV30 combines with J gene TRBJ1-1; D perhaps matches TRBD1 (6 bases). V gave up 4 bases and J gave up 2 bases, with 8 bases separating them. The CDR3 sequence is 12 residues long. From germline, CDR1 is GTSNPN and CDR2 SVGIG (reference sequence). CDR3 in DNA: TGTGCCTGGAAGGGGGGAAACACTGAAGCTTTCTTT. Translating gives CAWKGGNTEAFF.

The chain joins TRBV7-8 to TRBJ1-5, with D possibly TRBD1 on 5 matching bases. The CDR3 has 17 amino acids. Germline V lookup: CDR1 SGHVS, CDR2 FQNEAQ. The germline V and J ends were trimmed by 2 bases and 1 base, with 15 bases remaining between them. The CDR3 region is CASSLQSGTQSNQPQHF. The CDR3 DNA is TGTGCCAGCAGCTTACAATCCGGGACCCAAAGCAATCAGCCCCAGCATTTT.